The present T cell receptor (beta chain) was sequenced within a study of graft-versus-host responses after intestinal transplantation. Clones were sequenced by immunoSEQ multiplex PCR, and TCRdb holds only the in-frame ones, with some missing. The sample contains tens of thousands of clones, roughly 90% of which appear only once. In germline, CDR1 is WSHSY, CDR2 SAAADI. The CDR3 runs 14 residues. Germline trimming cut 8 bases from V and 1 base from J; bases unmatched to any gene: 5. This clone was counted between two and nine times. Its antigen is still unknown. The chain carries TRBV10-2 and TRBJ2-3; 8 bases agree with TRBD2. The sequence came from a human donor who received an intestinal transplant. This specimen was unstimulated CD4+ T cells sorted from spleen or lymph node cells, taken before intestinal transplant. For the CDR3, the DNA is TGCGCCAGCGGGAGTAGCGGGGGCACAGATACGCAGTATTTT. Its protein product is CASGSSGGTDTQYF.